These 27 T cell receptor beta chains share one sample of origin, sequenced in a study of T cells in Graves' hyperthyroidism and ophthalmopathy. TCR beta CDR3 region amplification was performed from RNA transcripts. TCR CDR3 regions were first amplified by RT-PCR with HTBI primers. TCRdb re-analysed the multiplex PCR reads in MiXCR, keeping a single row per CDR3 protein. The sample consists of about 260,000 distinct CDR3 sequences, over 15% of them appearing once. The sequencing sample was made of blood. The receptors stem from a woman aged 18-30 years with Graves' ophthalmopathy.

This clonotype was detected ten times or more. The chain employs TRBV27 and TRBJ1-1; 10 positions match TRBD1. J lost 4 bases, V lost 5 bases, and 13 bases had no gene match. The CDR3 loop spans 17 amino acids. Per germline, CDR1 MNHEY and CDR2 SMNVEV (reference sequence). CDR3 DNA sequence: TGTGCCAGCAGTCCCTGGATGACAGGGGGCCTCGGCACTGAAGCTTTCTTT. Translation gives CASSPWMTGGLGTEAFF.

This clonotype was counted ten times or more. V is TRBV7-3 and J is TRBJ2-7; perhaps D is TRBD1 or TRBD2 (5 bases each). Trimming removed 6 bases from V and 0 bases from J, with 15 bases in between. CDR1 is SGHTA, CDR2 FQGTGA, per germline. The CDR3 spans 15 residues. The CDR3 is CASSRDGLNSYEQYF. CDR3 bases: TGTGCCAGCAGTCGGGACGGCTTAAACTCCTACGAGCAGTACTTC.

This clonotype was recorded at least ten times. CDR3 region: CAISKDSGNTEAFF. In DNA form, the CDR3 reads TGTGCCATCAGTAAGGACAGTGGGAACACTGAAGCTTTCTTT. The genes are TRBV10-3 and TRBJ1-1, with a possible D match to TRBD1 (6 bases). With 5 bases removed from V and 1 base from J, the gap between germline ends came to 11 bases. The CDR3 is 14 residues long. CDR1 and CDR2 from the germline V gene are ENHRY and SYGVKD.

This clonotype has a count of ten or more. The genes are TRBV7-8 and TRBJ2-1; 9 positions match TRBD2. V was pared by 1 base and J by 4 bases, with 11 bases of the junction left unmatched. Per the germline V gene, CDR1 is SGHVS and CDR2 is FQNEAQ. CDR3 length: 18 residues. CDR3 in DNA: TGTGCCAGCAGCTTAGTGGGGGTGGCGGGAGGGTATTACAATGAGCAGTTCTTC. It yields the protein CASSLVGVAGGYYNEQFF.

This clonotype occurred many times. The rearrangement links TRBV20-1 to TRBJ2-1, with TRBD2 matching 12 bases. This CDR3 region has 17 residues. V was clipped by 0 bases and J by 9 bases; unmatched bases: 12. The germline gives CDR1 DFQATT, CDR2 SNEGSKA (reference sequence). CDR3 bases: TGCAGTGCTAGAGATCCGACTAGCGGGGGAGCTGAAAGTGAGCAGTTCTTC. Translating gives CSARDPTSGGAESEQFF.

Regarding this clonotype: This may arise from a read error, as a much more abundant clone is one base away. The chain links TRBV19 to TRBJ1-5; the match to TRBD1 covers 7 bases. The trim removed 5 bases at V and 7 bases at J, leaving 11 bases unmatched. This CDR3 comprises 15 residues. Germline lookup yields CDR1 LNHDA and CDR2 SQIVND (reference sequence). The CDR3 region is CASSRPDRLGQPQHF. The CDR3 region has the DNA TGTGCCAGTAGTCGACCGGACAGGTTAGGCCAGCCCCAGCATTTT.

This clonotype was recorded many times. This chain uses TRBV12-3 or TRBV12-4 with TRBJ1-1; D may be TRBD1 (6 bases). V shed 11 bases and J shed 2 bases, with 15 bases lying between them. The CDR3 totals 13 residues. DNA for the CDR3: TGTGCCGGGGGCCAGGGGCTAAACACTGAAGCTTTCTTT. This sequence encodes CAGGQGLNTEAFF.

This clonotype has a count of ten or more. The J gene is TRBJ2-2, the V gene TRBV28; D is unresolved. Germline V lookup: CDR1 MDHEN, CDR2 SYDVKM. This CDR3 spans 14 amino acids. Between the trimmed V and J ends, which lost 2 bases and 4 bases, there was a span of 8 bases. CDR3 nucleotide sequence: TGTGCCAGCAGTTTAGTGGGTACCACCGGGGAGCTGTTTTTT. This translates into CASSLVGTTGELFF.

At least ten counts were recorded for this clonotype. This sequence joins TRBV7-2 and TRBJ1-1, with a tentative D call TRBD1 (5 bases). The CDR3 is 14 residues long. Germline V gene data show CDR1 as SGHTA and CDR2 as FQGNSA. Trimming took off 1 base at V and 6 bases at J, with 12 bases between the two ends. CDR3 amino acids: CASSLDPGRPEAFF. The DNA of the CDR3 is TGTGCCAGCAGCTTAGACCCGGGGCGCCCTGAAGCTTTCTTT.

This clonotype was detected many times. This sequence joins TRBV6-5 and TRBJ2-7; D remains unclear. Between the trimmed V and J ends, which lost 0 bases and 2 bases, there was a span of 8 bases. This CDR3 region has 14 residues. From germline, CDR1 is MNHEY and CDR2 SVGAGI. CDR3 sequence reads: CASSYSGGPYEQYF. For the CDR3, the DNA is TGTGCCAGCAGTTACTCAGGCGGCCCCTACGAGCAGTACTTC.

This clonotype has at least ten counts. The V and J genes are TRBV28 and TRBJ1-1; D call uncertain. This CDR3 has 14 residues. Germline V gene data show CDR1 as MDHEN and CDR2 as SYDVKM. V was cut by 3 bases and J by 2 bases, with 10 bases left in between. CDR3 DNA sequence: TGTGCCAGCAGTTTCGAAGTAGGCAACACTGAAGCTTTCTTT. It codes for CASSFEVGNTEAFF.

This clonotype was seen a handful of times. This chain joins TRBV4-2 and TRBJ2-1, with D maybe TRBD1 (6 bases). Germline CDR1 is LGHNA and CDR2 is YNFKEQ. The CDR3 has 17 amino acids. V was trimmed by 4 bases and J by 0 bases, leaving 16 bases between them. In DNA, the CDR3 is TGTGCCAGCAGCCCAGGGGACCCCCCGAGCTCCTACAATGAGCAGTTCTTC. It codes for CASSPGDPPSSYNEQFF.

Ten or more counts support this clonotype. The chain links TRBV3-1 to TRBJ2-1; no definite D call. The ends were cut back, 4 bases at V and 8 bases at J, with 6 bases in the middle. CDR3 length equals 11 residues. Germline CDR1 LGHDT, CDR2 YNNKEL (reference sequence). Here the CDR3 reads CASSLFDEQFF. The CDR3 DNA follows: TGTGCCAGCAGCCTCTTCGATGAGCAGTTCTTC.

This clonotype was observed at least ten times. The chain combines TRBV18 with TRBJ1-1, with D maybe TRBD1 (5 bases). CDR1 and CDR2 (germline): KGHSH, LQKENI. The CDR3 runs 15 residues. V was trimmed by 5 bases and J by 4 bases, leaving 17 bases between them. CDR3 residues: CASSMGLVLGTEAFF. The CDR3 coding sequence is TGTGCCAGCTCAATGGGGCTGGTGCTCGGCACTGAAGCTTTCTTT. Filled out from reference TRBV18 and TRBJ1-1, the complete variable domain reads NAGVMQNPRHLVRRRGQEARLRCSPMKGHSHVYWYRQLPEEGLKFMVYLQKENIIDESGMPKERFSAEFPKEGPSILRIQQVVRGDSAAYFCASSMGLVLGTEAFFGQGTRLTVV.

This clonotype was counted ten times or more. The chain is built from TRBV6-2 or TRBV6-3 and TRBJ2-5, with 9 bases matching TRBD1. The CDR3 is 17 amino acids. Trimming removed 0 bases from V and 5 bases from J; junction bases left unmatched: 10. Per germline, CDR1 MNHEY and CDR2 SVGEGT. This chain's CDR3 is CASSYSLRTGDRETQYF. CDR3 in DNA: TGTGCCAGCAGTTACTCCCTACGGACAGGGGATAGGGAGACCCAGTACTTC.

The chain has TRBV7-8 and TRBJ2-1, with D tentatively TRBD1 or TRBD2 (5 bases each). Trimming stripped 5 bases from V and 6 bases from J, with 23 bases between. Germline lookup yields CDR1 SGHVS and CDR2 FQNEAQ. The CDR3 totals 17 residues. The CDR3 here is CASSQRDGGSIGNEQFF. For the CDR3, the DNA is TGTGCCAGCAGCCAGAGGGACGGCGGTTCAATTGGCAATGAGCAGTTCTTC.

The chain uses TRBV19 and TRBJ2-3, with TRBD2 matching over 7 bases. In germline, CDR1 is LNHDA, CDR2 SQIVND (reference sequence). Trimming at V came to 3 bases and at J to 4 bases, leaving 10 bases not matched to a gene. The CDR3 sequence is 16 residues long. The CDR3 sequence: CASSMIAGAVADTQYF. Here the CDR3 DNA reads TGTGCCAGTAGTATGATAGCGGGTGCGGTGGCAGATACGCAGTATTTT.

This clonotype was found many times. CDR3 region: CASSSSPGPRGEAFF. The CDR3, as DNA: TGTGCCAGCAGCTCTAGTCCCGGGCCACGGGGGGAAGCTTTCTTT. This chain uses TRBV11-2 with TRBJ1-1; D possibly corresponds to TRBD1 (5 bases). The CDR3 covers 15 residues. The V end lost 4 bases, the J end lost 8 bases, and 20 bases lay between the germline ends. Germline assignment: CDR1 SGHAT and CDR2 FQNNGV. The full variable domain, its missing parts supplied by reference TRBV11-2 and TRBJ1-1, is EAGVAQSPRYKIIEKRQSVAFWCNPISGHATLYWYQQILGQGPKLLIQFQNNGVVDDSQLPKDRFSAERLKGVDSTLKIQPAKLEDSAVYLCASSSSPGPRGEAFFGQGTRLTVV.

This clonotype was seen many times. The chain uses TRBV18 and TRBJ1-2; TRBD1 matches 11 bases. V shed 5 bases, J shed 7 bases, and the junction held 6 bases outside the gene matches. This CDR3 comprises 14 residues. CDR1 is KGHSH, CDR2 LQKENI, per germline. CDR3 region: CASSTGQGAVGYTF. CDR3 DNA sequence: TGTGCCAGCTCAACCGGACAGGGGGCGGTTGGCTACACCTTC.

This clonotype was seen just once. The chain has TRBV28 and TRBJ2-7; 9 nucleotides agree with TRBD2. After removal of 7 bases from V and 1 base from J, the junction contained 5 bases not matched to a gene. In germline, CDR1 is MDHEN, CDR2 SYDVKM. The length of the CDR3 is 14 residues. The CDR3 DNA reads TGTGCCAGCACCGCTAGCGGGGTATCCTACGAGCAGTACTTC. Translated, it gives CASTASGVSYEQYF.

This clonotype turned up a few times. This chain links TRBV20-1 with TRBJ2-3, with 9 bases fitting TRBD2. With 6 bases clipped from V and 4 bases from J, the junction kept 8 bases outside the gene matches. CDR1 is DFQATT and CDR2 is SNEGSKA in the germline V gene (reference sequence). The CDR3 loop spans 14 amino acids. CDR3 nucleotide sequence: TGCAGTGCCAAACTAGCGGGCCCCGCAGATACGCAGTATTTT. Translated, it gives CSAKLAGPADTQYF.

At least ten counts were recorded for this clonotype. The chain uses TRBV13 and TRBJ2-2, with 12 bases fitting TRBD2. This CDR3 is 17 amino acids long. Trimming at V came to 5 bases and at J to 5 bases, leaving 9 bases not matched to a gene. Germline CDR1 reads PRHDT; CDR2 reads FYEKMQ (reference sequence). The CDR3 loop is CASSPSRLAGETGELFF. In DNA, the CDR3 is TGTGCCAGCAGCCCCAGTAGACTAGCGGGAGAGACCGGGGAGCTGTTTTTT.

This clonotype appeared many times. CDR3 residues: CASSPTGRPYEQYF. The CDR3 DNA sequence: TGTGCCAGCAGCCCCACCGGAAGGCCCTACGAGCAGTACTTC. The genes are TRBV6-2 or TRBV6-3 and TRBJ2-7; D is ambiguous. The CDR3 consists of 14 residues. Germline values: CDR1 MNHEY, CDR2 SVGEGT. Between the trimmed V and J ends, which lost 6 bases and 2 bases, there was a span of 14 bases.

The rearrangement uses TRBV30 and TRBJ2-1; D possibly corresponds to TRBD2 (7 bases). Germline V lookup: CDR1 GTSNPN, CDR2 SVGIG (reference sequence). Trimming stripped 1 base from V and 8 bases from J, with 15 bases between. The length of the CDR3 is 14 residues. The CDR3 DNA reads TGTGCCTGGAGTGCCCTGAGGGGGGGCGATGAGCAGTTCTTC. Its protein is CAWSALRGGDEQFF.

This clonotype has a count of ten or more. The rearrangement links TRBV5-1 to TRBJ2-7; 8 bases map to TRBD2. The CDR3 has 14 amino acids. V shed 1 base, J shed 6 bases, and the junction held 6 bases outside the gene matches. Per the germline V gene, CDR1 is SGHRS and CDR2 is YFSETQ. CDR3 DNA sequence: TGCGCCAGCAGCTTGTTAAGCGGGAGAGGCGAGCAGTACTTC. This gives the protein CASSLLSGRGEQYF.

Many counts were recorded for this clonotype. The rearrangement links TRBV2 to TRBJ1-1; D is unresolved. V lost 7 bases and J 3 bases, leaving 12 bases between the germline ends. The CDR3 is 13 amino acids. CDR1 is SNHLY, CDR2 FYNNEI, per germline. The CDR3: CASNRVEDTEAFF. The CDR3 region has the DNA TGTGCCAGCAATCGGGTCGAGGACACTGAAGCTTTCTTT. Using reference TRBV2 and TRBJ1-1 for the parts outside the CDR3, the full variable domain is EPEVTQTPSHQVTQMGQEVILRCVPISNHLYFYWYRQILGQKVEFLVSFYNNEISEKSEIFDDQFSVERPDGSNFTLKIRSTKLEDSAMYFCASNRVEDTEAFFGQGTRLTVV.

As for this clonotype: A much larger clone is a single base away; this may be a read error. V and J are TRBV5-6 and TRBJ2-4, with a tentative D call TRBD1 (5 bases). The V and J ends lost 4 bases and 6 bases respectively, with 11 bases between them. The germline V gene encodes CDR1 SGHDT and CDR2 YYEEEE. CDR3 length equals 13 residues. The CDR3 sequence is CASSLPQGNIQYF. CDR3 nucleotides: TGTGCCAGCAGCCTTCCCCAGGGAAACATTCAGTACTTC.